The rows below give T cell receptor beta chains drawn from one sample of a study of spatial heterogeneity in lung cancer. MiXCR was run by TCRdb on the 5' RACE reads, yielding one entry per CDR3 protein. The sample holds just over 75,000 distinct CDR3 sequences, approximately 8% seen once. The sample here was PBMCs, taken at surgery. The source is a male donor with early-stage non-small cell lung cancer. Both conserved end residues are part of each CDR3. The D gene is left open where the match is weak. Expanded clones are given a class, and other clones once, few, many or no size at all.

V gene: TRBV7-9; J gene: TRBJ2-3; CDR3 length: 13; D gene: .; clone size: few; CDR3 DNA: TGTGCCAGCAGCTCCATTTTAGGGGATACGCAGTATTTT; CDR3 protein: CASSSILGDTQYF
V gene: TRBV5-6; J gene: TRBJ2-7; CDR3 length: 14; D gene: .; clone size: .; CDR3 DNA: TGTGCCAGCAGCTTGATTCCAGGACAGAACGAGCAGTACTTC; CDR3 protein: CASSLIPGQNEQYF
V gene: TRBV7-9; J gene: TRBJ2-2; CDR3 length: 15; D gene: .; clone size: many; CDR3 DNA: TGTGCCAGCAGCCCTGGCGGGGCTAACACCGGGGAGCTGTTTTTT; CDR3 protein: CASSPGGANTGELFF
V gene: TRBV12-3/TRBV12-4; J gene: TRBJ1-2; CDR3 length: 16; D gene: TRBD1; clone size: many; CDR3 DNA: TGTGCCAGCAGTTTCTCGGACAGGTTCTCCATCTATGGCTACACCTTC; CDR3 protein: CASSFSDRFSIYGYTF
V gene: TRBV29-1; J gene: TRBJ2-3; CDR3 length: 12; D gene: TRBD1; clone size: many; CDR3 DNA: TGCAGCTCGGGGACAGGGGCAGATACGCAGTATTTT; CDR3 protein: CSSGTGADTQYF
V gene: TRBV11-3; J gene: TRBJ1-4; CDR3 length: 14; D gene: .; clone size: few; CDR3 DNA: TGTGCCAGCAGCCAAGCGAGGGGGGAGGAAAAACTGTTTTTT; CDR3 protein: CASSQARGEEKLFF
V gene: TRBV7-2; J gene: TRBJ2-3; CDR3 length: 15; D gene: TRBD2; clone size: many; CDR3 DNA: TGTGCCAGCAGCATTAGCGGGGGAGCTTCAGATACGCAGTATTTT; CDR3 protein: CASSISGGASDTQYF
V gene: TRBV7-9; J gene: TRBJ2-5; CDR3 length: 14; D gene: .; clone size: few; CDR3 DNA: TGTGCCAGCAGCCCCCTGACAGTACAAGAGACCCAGTACTTC; CDR3 protein: CASSPLTVQETQYF
V gene: TRBV24-1; J gene: TRBJ2-2; CDR3 length: 15; D gene: .; clone size: few; CDR3 DNA: TGTGCCACCAGTGACCCCGGGACTAACACCGGGGAGCTGTTTTTT; CDR3 protein: CATSDPGTNTGELFF
V gene: TRBV5-1; J gene: TRBJ1-4; CDR3 length: 14; D gene: .; clone size: .; CDR3 DNA: TGCGCCAGCAGCTTGGGGGACAATAATGAAAAACTGTTTTTT; CDR3 protein: CASSLGDNNEKLFF
V gene: TRBV29-1; J gene: TRBJ2-7; CDR3 length: 14; D gene: .; clone size: many; CDR3 DNA: TGCAGCGTTGAAGATCGGGGATCCGAAGACGAGCAGTACTTC; CDR3 protein: CSVEDRGSEDEQYF
V gene: TRBV19; J gene: TRBJ2-3; CDR3 length: 15; D gene: TRBD2; clone size: many; CDR3 DNA: TGTGCCAGTAGTATACCCGGGAGGGCCACAGATACGCAGTATTTT; CDR3 protein: CASSIPGRATDTQYF
V gene: TRBV4-1; J gene: TRBJ1-1; CDR3 length: 14; D gene: .; clone size: few; CDR3 DNA: TGCGCCAGCAGCCAAGAGGCTGTCGGCACTGAAGCTTTCTTT; CDR3 protein: CASSQEAVGTEAFF
V gene: TRBV7-2; J gene: TRBJ2-5; CDR3 length: 14; D gene: TRBD2; clone size: many; CDR3 DNA: TGTGCCAGCAGCTTAGAACTAGCGGGAGGGACCCAGTACTTC; CDR3 protein: CASSLELAGGTQYF
V gene: TRBV2; J gene: TRBJ2-1; CDR3 length: 14; D gene: TRBD2; clone size: many; CDR3 DNA: TGTGCCAGCAGTGTAGCGGGAGACAACAATGAGCAGTTCTTC; CDR3 protein: CASSVAGDNNEQFF
V gene: TRBV6-5; J gene: TRBJ1-2; CDR3 length: 14; D gene: .; clone size: few; CDR3 DNA: TGTGCCAGCAGGAAACGCCAGGGGTCCTATGGCTACACCTTC; CDR3 protein: CASRKRQGSYGYTF
V gene: TRBV11-2; J gene: TRBJ2-1; CDR3 length: 14; D gene: .; clone size: many; CDR3 DNA: TGTGCCAGCAGGGGGAGTTTAGCGAGAAATGAGCAGTTCTTC; CDR3 protein: CASRGSLARNEQFF
V gene: TRBV12-5; J gene: TRBJ1-5; CDR3 length: 13; D gene: .; clone size: many; CDR3 DNA: TGTGCTAGTGATTTGGACAGAAATCAGCCCCAGCATTTT; CDR3 protein: CASDLDRNQPQHF
V gene: TRBV5-1; J gene: TRBJ2-3; CDR3 length: 16; D gene: TRBD2; clone size: many; CDR3 DNA: TGCGCCAGCAGCTCGGCCATAACTAGCGGAAGCTATACGCAGTATTTT; CDR3 protein: CASSSAITSGSYTQYF
V gene: TRBV7-2; J gene: TRBJ2-1; CDR3 length: 13; D gene: .; clone size: many; CDR3 DNA: TGTGCCAGCGGCGGAGCGGTAAACAATGAGCAGTTCTTC; CDR3 protein: CASGGAVNNEQFF
V gene: TRBV6-2/TRBV6-3; J gene: TRBJ2-1; CDR3 length: 11; D gene: .; clone size: few; CDR3 DNA: TGTGCCAGCAGGTCCGGGAATGAGCAGTTCTTC; CDR3 protein: CASRSGNEQFF
V gene: TRBV29-1; J gene: TRBJ2-7; CDR3 length: 12; D gene: TRBD1; clone size: many; CDR3 DNA: TGCAGCGTTGTCGCACAGGGGTACGAGCAGTACTTC; CDR3 protein: CSVVAQGYEQYF
V gene: TRBV5-1; J gene: TRBJ2-7; CDR3 length: 15; D gene: TRBD1; clone size: few; CDR3 DNA: TGCGCCAGCAGCTATGTACTACAGGGGGCGCGGGAGCAGTACTTC; CDR3 protein: CASSYVLQGAREQYF
V gene: TRBV18; J gene: TRBJ2-5; CDR3 length: 16; D gene: .; clone size: few; CDR3 DNA: TGTGCCAGCTCACTACCGGGTCCGAGCGCCCAAGAGACCCAGTACTTC; CDR3 protein: CASSLPGPSAQETQYF
V gene: TRBV12-3/TRBV12-4; J gene: TRBJ2-2; CDR3 length: 15; D gene: TRBD2; clone size: .; CDR3 DNA: TGTGCCAGCAGTTTTTTCGGGAGGGTGACCGGGGAGCTGTTTTTT; CDR3 protein: CASSFFGRVTGELFF
V gene: TRBV20-1; J gene: TRBJ2-7; CDR3 length: 17; D gene: .; clone size: few; CDR3 DNA: TGCAGTGCTAGAGACCTGACAGGAGGGGAAACCTCCTACGAGCAGTACTTC; CDR3 protein: CSARDLTGGETSYEQYF
V gene: TRBV9; J gene: TRBJ1-4; CDR3 length: 15; D gene: .; clone size: few; CDR3 DNA: TGTGCCAGCAGCGTAGCTACGGGAAGATGGGAAAAACTGTTTTTT; CDR3 protein: CASSVATGRWEKLFF
V gene: TRBV29-1; J gene: TRBJ1-3; CDR3 length: 13; D gene: .; clone size: many; CDR3 DNA: TGCAGCGTTGGTGCCGAGTCTGGAAACACCATATATTTT; CDR3 protein: CSVGAESGNTIYF
V gene: TRBV27; J gene: TRBJ1-2; CDR3 length: 14; D gene: .; clone size: many; CDR3 DNA: TGTGCCAGCAGTAAACCCCTCTCGAACTATGGCTACACCTTC; CDR3 protein: CASSKPLSNYGYTF
V gene: TRBV12-3/TRBV12-4; J gene: TRBJ2-3; CDR3 length: 17; D gene: TRBD1; clone size: few; CDR3 DNA: TGTGCCAGCAGCTTGGGGACAGTTATAACTGAGGGAGATACGCAGTATTTT; CDR3 protein: CASSLGTVITEGDTQYF
V gene: TRBV7-9; J gene: TRBJ1-1; CDR3 length: 13; D gene: .; clone size: .; CDR3 DNA: TGTGCCAGCAGCTTAGTAGAGAACACTGAAGCTTTCTTT; CDR3 protein: CASSLVENTEAFF
V gene: TRBV7-9; J gene: TRBJ2-7; CDR3 length: 12; D gene: .; clone size: .; CDR3 DNA: TGTGCCAGCAGCCTAACCACAGACGAGCAGTACTTC; CDR3 protein: CASSLTTDEQYF
V gene: TRBV4-1; J gene: TRBJ1-1; CDR3 length: 11; D gene: TRBD1; clone size: many; CDR3 DNA: TGCGCCAGCAGCCAGACAGGGGTGGCTTTCTTT; CDR3 protein: CASSQTGVAFF
V gene: TRBV29-1; J gene: TRBJ1-3; CDR3 length: 13; D gene: .; clone size: many; CDR3 DNA: TGCAGCGTGCGAACAGGGACTGGAAACACCATATATTTT; CDR3 protein: CSVRTGTGNTIYF
V gene: TRBV14; J gene: TRBJ1-6; CDR3 length: 14; D gene: .; clone size: .; CDR3 DNA: TGTGCCAGCAGCCAAGTTGGCGGTTGGGCACCCCTCCACTTT; CDR3 protein: CASSQVGGWAPLHF